This TCR beta chain appears in the sequencing data of a study of response to subunit inactivated influenza vaccine. Study conclusions and caveats: The authors offered the suggestion that each seasonal influenza vaccination recruits few new T cells.

This clonotype was counted a few times. No antigen is known for it. A single record per CDR3 protein comes from TCRdb applying MiXCR to the RT-PCR reads. Found here are fewer than 250,000 distinct CDR3 sequences, 14% of them singletons; the top ten hold 26%. CDR1 SGDLS and CDR2 YYNGEE come from the germline V gene. This CDR3 has 15 amino acids. Trimming took off 1 base at V and 3 bases at J, with 12 bases between the two ends. Sequencing used CD8+ T cells sorted from PBMCs, obtained approximately 5 days after vaccination. This TCR was sampled from a man aged 45-60 years who received an inactivated influenza vaccine. This chain joins TRBV9 and TRBJ2-3, with D unresolved. The CDR3 DNA sequence: TGTGCCAGCAGCGTATCTCCGTTGGGGACAGATACGCAGTATTTT. Its protein product is CASSVSPLGTDTQYF.